This T cell receptor beta chain was sequenced for a study of T cells in Graves' hyperthyroidism and ophthalmopathy. Study observations and caveats: A model of 13 V-J pairs discriminated ophthalmopathy from stable hyperthyroidism.

The CDR3 runs to 16 residues. CDR1 is LNHNV and CDR2 is YYDKDF in the germline V gene (reference sequence). V dropped 3 bases and J dropped 10 bases, with 19 bases sitting between them. Amplification targeted TCR beta CDR3 regions from RNA transcripts. RT-PCR in the first round (using the HTBI primer set) targeted the TCR CDR3. TCRdb re-derived calls from the multiplex PCR reads in MiXCR, one entry per CDR3 protein. The table has hundreds of thousands of distinct CDR3 sequences, around 45% seen once. For this clonotype: The antigen is unknown.

Diagnosis rested on symptoms, serum thyroxine and TRAb, thyroid ultrasound, and orbital computed tomography. This TCR derives from a woman between 18 and 30 years old with Graves' hyperthyroidism. The specimen sequenced was peripheral blood or thyroid tissue (not recorded which). The genes are TRBV15 and TRBJ1-6; D is uncertain. The CDR3 reads CATSSPRLGLWSPLHF. In DNA, the CDR3 is TGTGCCACCAGCAGCCCGAGGTTAGGGTTGTGGTCACCCCTCCACTTT.